This T cell receptor beta chain was sequenced in a study of shared clonotypes between healthy human individuals. The CDR3 has 18 residues. Trimming removed 0 bases from V and 0 bases from J, with 15 bases in between. Germline CDR1 is SGHKS and CDR2 is YYEKEE (reference sequence). A word on this clone: The antigen is not known.

Regarding the study as a whole: Naive subsets tended to show greater estimated richness than memory subsets.

Profiled with immunoSEQ multiplex PCR; TCRdb holds only in-frame clones, not every one. The sample has about 600,000 clones, about 97% seen once; the top ten hold 0.057%. Material for sequencing was naive CD4+ T cells sorted from blood. Indicated subset: CD45RA+ positively selected. The chain joins TRBV5-5 to TRBJ1-4; D might be TRBD1 (6 bases). The clonotype originates from a woman in her 30s in good health. The CDR3 loop reads CASSLAQGLPATNEKLFF. The CDR3 nucleotides read TGTGCCAGCAGCTTGGCCCAGGGGCTCCCAGCAACTAATGAAAAACTGTTTTTT.